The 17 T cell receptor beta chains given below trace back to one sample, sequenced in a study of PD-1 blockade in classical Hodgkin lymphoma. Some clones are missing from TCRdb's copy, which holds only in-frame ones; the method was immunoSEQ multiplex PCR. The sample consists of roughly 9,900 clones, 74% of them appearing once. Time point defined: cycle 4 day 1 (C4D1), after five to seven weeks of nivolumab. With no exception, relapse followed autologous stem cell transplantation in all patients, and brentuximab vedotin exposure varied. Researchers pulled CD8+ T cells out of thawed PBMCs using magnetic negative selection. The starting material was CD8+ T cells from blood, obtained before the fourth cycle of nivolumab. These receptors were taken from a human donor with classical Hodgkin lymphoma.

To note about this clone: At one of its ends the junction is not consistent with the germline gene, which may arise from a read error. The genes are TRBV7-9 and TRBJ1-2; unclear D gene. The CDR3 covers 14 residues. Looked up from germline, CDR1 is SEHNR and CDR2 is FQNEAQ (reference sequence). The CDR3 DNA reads TGCGCCAGCAGCGCCCGGGAGCCGTTCTATGGCTACACCTTC. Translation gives CASSAREPFYGYTF. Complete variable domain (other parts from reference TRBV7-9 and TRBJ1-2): DTGVSQNPRHKITKRGQNVTFRCDPISEHNRLYWYRQTLGQGPEFLTYFQNEAQLEKSRLLSDRFSAERPKGSFSTLEIQRTEQGDSAMYLCASSAREPFYGYTFGSGTRLTVV.

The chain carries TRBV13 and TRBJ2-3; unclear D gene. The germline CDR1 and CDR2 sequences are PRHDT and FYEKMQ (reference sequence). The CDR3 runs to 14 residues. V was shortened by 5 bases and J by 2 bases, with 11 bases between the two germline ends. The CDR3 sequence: CASSGRLDTDTQYF. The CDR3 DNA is TGTGCCAGCAGCGGTAGGTTAGACACAGATACGCAGTATTTT.

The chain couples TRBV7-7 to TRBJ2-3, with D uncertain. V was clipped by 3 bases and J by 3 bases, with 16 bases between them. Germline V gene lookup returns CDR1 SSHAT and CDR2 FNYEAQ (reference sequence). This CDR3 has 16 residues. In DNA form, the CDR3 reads TGTGCCAGCAGCTTGGGTAGCAGTTTCCTAACAGATACGCAGTATTTT. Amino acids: CASSLGSSFLTDTQYF.

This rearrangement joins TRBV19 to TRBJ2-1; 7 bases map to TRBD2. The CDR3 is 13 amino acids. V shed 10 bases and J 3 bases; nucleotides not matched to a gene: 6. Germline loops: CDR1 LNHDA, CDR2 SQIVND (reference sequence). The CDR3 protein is CATRGTDYNEQFF. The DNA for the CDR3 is TGTGCCACGCGGGGGACGGACTACAATGAGCAGTTCTTC.

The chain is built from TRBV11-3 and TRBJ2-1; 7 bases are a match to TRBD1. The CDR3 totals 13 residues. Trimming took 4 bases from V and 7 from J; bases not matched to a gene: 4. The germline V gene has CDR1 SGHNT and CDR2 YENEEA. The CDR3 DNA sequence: TGTGCCAGCAGCTATAGGGGGCTGAATGAGCAGTTCTTC. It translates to CASSYRGLNEQFF.

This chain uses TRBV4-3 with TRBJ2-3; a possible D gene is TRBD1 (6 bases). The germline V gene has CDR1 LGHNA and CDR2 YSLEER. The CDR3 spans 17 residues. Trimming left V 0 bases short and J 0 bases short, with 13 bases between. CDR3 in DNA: TGCGCCAGCAGCCAAGATCCCGGGACACCTAGCACAGATACGCAGTATTTT. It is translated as CASSQDPGTPSTDTQYF.

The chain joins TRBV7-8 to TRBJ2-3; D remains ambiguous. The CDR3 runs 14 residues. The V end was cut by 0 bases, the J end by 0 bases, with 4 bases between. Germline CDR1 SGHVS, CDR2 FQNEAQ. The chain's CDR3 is CASSLASSTDTQYF. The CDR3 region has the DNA TGTGCCAGCAGCTTAGCGTCGAGCACAGATACGCAGTATTTT.

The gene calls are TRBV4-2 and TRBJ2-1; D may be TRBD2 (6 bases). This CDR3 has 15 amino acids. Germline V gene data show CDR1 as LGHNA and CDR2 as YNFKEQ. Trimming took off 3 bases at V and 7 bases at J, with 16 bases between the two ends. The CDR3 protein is CASSHQAGLGNEQFF. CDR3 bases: TGTGCCAGCAGCCATCAAGCGGGTCTCGGGAATGAGCAGTTCTTC.

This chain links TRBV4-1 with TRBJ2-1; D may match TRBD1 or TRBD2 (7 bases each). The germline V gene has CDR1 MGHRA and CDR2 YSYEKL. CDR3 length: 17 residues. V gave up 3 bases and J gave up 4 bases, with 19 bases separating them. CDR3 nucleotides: TGCGCCAGCAGCCAGGACAGGTCAGGGAGGGTTTACAATGAGCAGTTCTTC. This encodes CASSQDRSGRVYNEQFF.

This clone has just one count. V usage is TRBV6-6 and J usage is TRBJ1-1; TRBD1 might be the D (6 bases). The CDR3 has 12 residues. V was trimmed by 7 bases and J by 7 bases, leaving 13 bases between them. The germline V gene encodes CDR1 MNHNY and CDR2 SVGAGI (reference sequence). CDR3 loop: CASTDWTVEAFF. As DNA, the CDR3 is TGTGCCAGCACAGATTGGACAGTTGAAGCTTTCTTT.

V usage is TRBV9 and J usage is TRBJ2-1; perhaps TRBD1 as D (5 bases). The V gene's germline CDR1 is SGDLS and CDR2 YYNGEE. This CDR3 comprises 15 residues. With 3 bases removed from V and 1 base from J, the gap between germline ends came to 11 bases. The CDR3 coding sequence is TGTGCCAGCAGCGAACAGGTTGGGTCCTACAATGAGCAGTTCTTC. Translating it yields CASSEQVGSYNEQFF.

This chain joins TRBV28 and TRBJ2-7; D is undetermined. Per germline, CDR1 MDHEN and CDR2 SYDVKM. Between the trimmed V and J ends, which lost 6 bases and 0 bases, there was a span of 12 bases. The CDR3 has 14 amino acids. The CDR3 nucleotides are TGTGCCAGCAGCCACGCCGCCGGCTCCTACGAGCAGTACTTC. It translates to CASSHAAGSYEQYF.

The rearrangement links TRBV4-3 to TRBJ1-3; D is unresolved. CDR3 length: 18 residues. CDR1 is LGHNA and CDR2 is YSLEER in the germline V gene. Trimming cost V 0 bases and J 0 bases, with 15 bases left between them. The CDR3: CASSQDTVEPVSGNTIYF. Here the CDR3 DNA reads TGCGCCAGCAGCCAAGATACGGTGGAGCCGGTCTCTGGAAACACCATATATTTT.

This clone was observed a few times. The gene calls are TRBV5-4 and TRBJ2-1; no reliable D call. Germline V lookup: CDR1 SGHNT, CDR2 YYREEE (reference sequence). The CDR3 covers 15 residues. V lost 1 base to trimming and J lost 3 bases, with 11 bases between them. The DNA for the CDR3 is TGTGCCAGCAGCTTGAAACTCCAAGACTACAATGAGCAGTTCTTC. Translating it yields CASSLKLQDYNEQFF.

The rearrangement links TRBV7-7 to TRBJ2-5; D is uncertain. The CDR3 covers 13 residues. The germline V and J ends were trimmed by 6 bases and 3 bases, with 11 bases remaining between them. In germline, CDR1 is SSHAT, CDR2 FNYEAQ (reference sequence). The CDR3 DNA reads TGTGCCAGCAGTTCCCTTGGGGAAGAGACCCAGTACTTC. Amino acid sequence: CASSSLGEETQYF.

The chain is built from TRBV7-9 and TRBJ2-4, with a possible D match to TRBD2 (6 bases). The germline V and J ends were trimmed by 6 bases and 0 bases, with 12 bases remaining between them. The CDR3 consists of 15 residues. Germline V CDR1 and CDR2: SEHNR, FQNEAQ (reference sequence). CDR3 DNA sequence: TGTGCCAGCAGTACAGGAGGGTCAGCCAAAAACATTCAGTACTTC. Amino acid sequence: CASSTGGSAKNIQYF.

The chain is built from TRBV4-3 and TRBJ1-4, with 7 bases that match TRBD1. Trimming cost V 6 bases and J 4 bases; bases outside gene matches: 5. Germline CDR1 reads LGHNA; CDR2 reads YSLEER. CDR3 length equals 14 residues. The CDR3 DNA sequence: TGCGCCAGCAGTGGACAGGAAAGTAATGAAAAACTGTTTTTT. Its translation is CASSGQESNEKLFF.